These 18 T cell receptor beta chains came from one sample sequenced in a study of T cells in Graves' hyperthyroidism and ophthalmopathy. From RNA transcripts, TCR beta CDR3 regions were amplified. An initial round of RT-PCR targeting the TCR CDR3 relied on the HTBI primer set. TCRdb processed the multiplex PCR reads anew with MiXCR; each CDR3 protein has one entry. The sample shows about 510,000 distinct CDR3 sequences, over 45% of them seen only once. The specimen was peripheral blood or thyroid tissue (not recorded which). These receptor sequences come from an adult woman with Graves' disease, either hyperthyroidism or ophthalmopathy (not recorded which).

This chain joins TRBV7-2 and TRBJ2-5; tentatively, D is TRBD2 (6 bases). The CDR3 sequence is 15 residues long. V was shortened by 5 bases and J by 6 bases, with 19 bases between the two germline ends. Germline lookup yields CDR1 SGHTA and CDR2 FQGNSA. The CDR3 DNA follows: TGTGCCAGCAGCGCGTCTAGCGAGAGTACTAAGACCCAGTACTTC. Residues: CASSASSESTKTQYF.

This clonotype was counted many times. The chain recombines TRBV7-9 with TRBJ1-3; D might be TRBD1 (5 bases). This CDR3 has 17 amino acids. The germline V gene encodes CDR1 SEHNR and CDR2 FQNEAQ (reference sequence). V was shortened by 1 base and J by 0 bases, with 13 bases between the two germline ends. Here the CDR3 reads CASSLGGGANSGNTIYF. The CDR3 DNA follows: TGTGCCAGCAGCTTAGGAGGAGGGGCGAACTCTGGAAACACCATATATTTT.

V gene TRBV4-3 combines with J gene TRBJ2-2, with D hard to call. The germline gives CDR1 LGHNA, CDR2 YSLEER. V dropped 1 base and J dropped 1 base, with 7 bases sitting between them. The CDR3 is 15 residues long. The CDR3 nucleotides are TGCGCCAGCAGCCAAGGACTTTTGAACACCGGGGAGCTGTTTTTT. Amino acids: CASSQGLLNTGELFF.

The chain is built from TRBV11-2 and TRBJ2-6; 7 positions match TRBD2. Looked up from germline, CDR1 is SGHAT and CDR2 is FQNNGV. CDR3 length: 17 residues. V lost 8 bases, J lost 2 bases, and 12 bases stayed unmatched. This CDR3 is CASAKRGVDTGANVLTF. The DNA of the CDR3 is TGTGCCAGCGCAAAACGGGGGGTCGACACTGGGGCCAACGTCCTGACTTTC.

This chain joins TRBV27 and TRBJ1-2, with D hard to call. Trimming stripped 4 bases from V and 0 bases from J, with 9 bases between. Germline V CDR1 and CDR2: MNHEY, SMNVEV (reference sequence). This CDR3 contains 14 residues. The CDR3 loop reads CASSSGGSNYGYTF. The CDR3 DNA reads TGTGCCAGCAGTTCCGGCGGTTCTAACTATGGCTACACCTTC.

The chain employs TRBV7-3 and TRBJ2-4; TRBD1 might be the D (6 bases). The germline V and J ends were trimmed by 3 bases and 4 bases, with 16 bases remaining between them. Germline loops: CDR1 SGHTA, CDR2 FQGTGA. CDR3 length: 16 amino acids. The CDR3 is CASSFSAGQTKNIQYF. The CDR3 DNA reads as TGTGCCAGCAGCTTTTCGGCCGGACAGACAAAAAACATTCAGTACTTC.

This clonotype was detected ten times or more. The chain employs TRBV28 and TRBJ2-5; D ambiguous. CDR1 MDHEN and CDR2 SYDVKM come from the germline V gene. V gave up 8 bases and J gave up 3 bases, with 10 bases separating them. This CDR3 region has 12 residues. The chain's CDR3 is CASSSVKETQYF. The CDR3 nucleotides read TGTGCCAGCTCCAGTGTAAAAGAGACCCAGTACTTC.

The J gene is TRBJ1-1, the V gene TRBV15; 8 nucleotides agree with TRBD1. The CDR3 consists of 12 residues. From germline, CDR1 is LNHNV and CDR2 YYDKDF (reference sequence). V trimming: 5 bases; J trimming: 11 bases; junction bases outside the gene matches: 7. Here the CDR3 reads CATSVGQGSAFF. The CDR3, as DNA: TGTGCCACCAGCGTCGGACAGGGATCGGCTTTCTTT.

The chain joins TRBV25-1 to TRBJ2-2, with 8 bases lining up with TRBD1. The germline CDR1 and CDR2 sequences are MGHDK and SYGVNS. The CDR3 extends over 15 amino acids. CDR3 amino acids: CARDAGQGNTGELFF. CDR3 sequence (DNA): TGTGCTAGAGATGCCGGACAGGGAAACACCGGGGAGCTGTTTTTT.

V gene TRBV4-2 combines with J gene TRBJ1-1; no firm D call. The CDR3 spans 14 residues. CDR1 is LGHNA and CDR2 is YNFKEQ in the germline V gene. V gave up 4 bases and J gave up 1 base, with 10 bases separating them. Here the CDR3 reads CASSPSDRNTEAFF. The CDR3 DNA reads as TGTGCCAGCAGCCCCTCCGACCGGAACACTGAAGCTTTCTTT.

A remark on this clonotype: This is likely a read error, given that the CDR3 carries no conserved phenylalanine or tryptophan at its end. It is unclear where the CDR3 begins or ends on the DNA, so no DNA is shown, and the CDR3 is as TCRdb lists it. CDR3 region: CASSSGTDSNQPRPR. The chain couples TRBV2 to TRBJ1-5; the D segment call TRBD1 is taken from the table without a DNA check. With termini counted, the CDR3 has 15 amino acids. CDR1 is SNHLY, CDR2 FYNNEI, per germline.

V gene TRBV10-1 combines with J gene TRBJ2-2; no firm D call. The V end was cut by 8 bases, the J end by 8 bases, with 15 bases between. Germline V gene sequence: CDR1 WNHNN, CDR2 SYGVQD (reference sequence). The CDR3 has 13 residues. CDR3: CASARRVEGELFF. CDR3 DNA: TGCGCCAGCGCCAGACGGGTTGAAGGGGAGCTGTTTTTT.

The chain links TRBV5-1 to TRBJ1-3; weak D call: TRBD1 (5 bases). V lost 0 bases and J 3 bases, leaving 10 bases between the germline ends. Germline values: CDR1 SGHRS, CDR2 YFSETQ. The CDR3 has 15 residues. The CDR3 region has the DNA TGCGCCAGCAGCTTGGACGGGACTGGTGGAAACACCATATATTTT. Its translation: CASSLDGTGGNTIYF.

This clonotype came up once. The genes are TRBV7-2 and TRBJ2-6; D is perhaps TRBD1 (5 bases). V lost 5 bases, J lost 4 bases, and 12 bases lay in between. Germline V CDR1 and CDR2: SGHTA, FQGNSA. This CDR3 is 15 amino acids long. The CDR3: CASSPGHWGANVLTF. Here the CDR3 DNA reads TGTGCCAGCAGCCCCGGACACTGGGGGGCCAACGTCCTGACTTTC. The full variable domain, rest sourced from reference TRBV7-2 and TRBJ2-6, is GAGVSQSPSNKVTEKGKDVELRCDPISGHTALYWYRQSLGQGLEFLIYFQGNSAPDKSGLPSDRFSAERTGGSVSTLTIQRTQQEDSAVYLCASSPGHWGANVLTFGAGSRLTVL.

The chain recombines TRBV2 with TRBJ2-7, with a weak D call TRBD1 (6 bases). Germline lookup yields CDR1 SNHLY and CDR2 FYNNEI. V gave up 4 bases and J gave up 1 base, with 14 bases separating them. The CDR3 runs to 15 residues. The CDR3 nucleotides read TGTGCCAGCAGTGCCTCGGGACAAAAATCCTACGAGCAGTACTTC. Its protein product is CASSASGQKSYEQYF.

Here the CDR3 reads CASSLSDVGVEKLFF. The CDR3 region has the DNA TGTGCCAGCAGCTTGTCTGACGTGGGGGTTGAAAAACTGTTTTTT. The gene calls are TRBV7-9 and TRBJ1-4; maybe TRBD1 (5 bases). Trimming removed 3 bases from V and 7 bases from J, with 15 bases in between. The CDR3 spans 15 residues. Germline-derived CDR1 and CDR2 are SEHNR and FQNEAQ (reference sequence).

V and J are TRBV20-1 and TRBJ1-1, with 7 bases lining up with TRBD1. The CDR3 runs 15 residues. From germline, CDR1 is DFQATT and CDR2 SNEGSKA (reference sequence). V lost 5 bases to trimming and J lost 0 bases; unmatched junction nucleotides: 9. CDR3: CSALSQGPLNTEAFF. The CDR3, as DNA: TGCAGTGCTCTATCACAGGGGCCCTTGAACACTGAAGCTTTCTTT.

This chain links TRBV25-1 with TRBJ1-2; weak D call: TRBD1 (6 bases). Deletions cut 5 bases from V and 10 bases from J, with 14 bases between. From germline, CDR1 is MGHDK and CDR2 SYGVNS. CDR3 length: 12 amino acids. The CDR3 is CASSFSRGPYTF. Here the CDR3 DNA reads TGTGCCAGCAGTTTTTCCCGGGGGCCCTACACCTTC.